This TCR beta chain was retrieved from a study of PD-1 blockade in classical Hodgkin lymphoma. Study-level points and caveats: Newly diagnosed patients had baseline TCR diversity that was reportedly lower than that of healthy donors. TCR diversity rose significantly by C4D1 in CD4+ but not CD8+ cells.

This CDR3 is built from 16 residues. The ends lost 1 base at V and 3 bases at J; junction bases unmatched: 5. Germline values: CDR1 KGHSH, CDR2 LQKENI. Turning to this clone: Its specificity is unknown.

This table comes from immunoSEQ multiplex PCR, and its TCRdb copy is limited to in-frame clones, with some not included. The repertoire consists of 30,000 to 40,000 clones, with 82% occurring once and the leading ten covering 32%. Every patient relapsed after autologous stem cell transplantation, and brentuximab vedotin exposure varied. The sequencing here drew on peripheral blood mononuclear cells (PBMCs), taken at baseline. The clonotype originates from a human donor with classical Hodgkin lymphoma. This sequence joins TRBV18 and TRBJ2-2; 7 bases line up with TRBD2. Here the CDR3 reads CASSPLGAGDTGELFF. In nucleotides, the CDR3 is TGTGCCAGCTCACCACTCGGCGCGGGGGACACCGGGGAGCTGTTTTTT.